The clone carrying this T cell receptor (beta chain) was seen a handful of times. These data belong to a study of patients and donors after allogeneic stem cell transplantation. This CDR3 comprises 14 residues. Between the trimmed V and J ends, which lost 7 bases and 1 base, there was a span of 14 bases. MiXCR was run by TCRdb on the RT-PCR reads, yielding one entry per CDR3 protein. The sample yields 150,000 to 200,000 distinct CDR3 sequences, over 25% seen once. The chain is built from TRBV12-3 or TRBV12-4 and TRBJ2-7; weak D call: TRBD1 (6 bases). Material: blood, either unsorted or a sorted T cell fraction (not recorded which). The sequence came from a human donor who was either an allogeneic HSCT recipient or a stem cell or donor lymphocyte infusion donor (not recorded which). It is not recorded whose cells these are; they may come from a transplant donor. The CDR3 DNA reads TGTGCCAGCACCCCGGGACACTCGTCCTACGAGCAGTACTTC. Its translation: CASTPGHSSYEQYF.